These T cell receptor beta chains were read from a single sample in a study of Graves' ophthalmopathy and Graves' hyperthyroidism. TCRdb analysed the multiplex PCR reads with MiXCR anew, one entry per CDR3 protein. The data contain hundreds of thousands of distinct CDR3 sequences, 35% to 50% of them singletons. The sample was peripheral blood. These receptors all come from an adult man with Graves' ophthalmopathy. The CDR3 runs from the conserved cysteine through the conserved F or W. The D gene is left open where the match is weak. Rows give clone size only sometimes, using once, few, many, or a class for an expanded clone.

CDR3	DNA	J	V	D	size
CASSERLQGQDGYTF	TGTGCCAGCAGTGAGAGGTTGCAGGGGCAAGATGGCTACACCTTC	TRBJ1-2	TRBV2	-	many
CASSLFVKETQYF	TGTGCCAGCAGTTTATTCGTCAAAGAGACCCAGTACTTC	TRBJ2-5	TRBV28	-	medium-sized
CSAKLGRETKLFF	TGCAGTGCGAAGCTAGGCCGGGAGACAAAACTGTTTTTT	TRBJ1-4	TRBV20-1	-	many
CASRDTYEKLFF	TGCGCCAGCCGGGACACCTATGAAAAACTGTTTTTT	TRBJ1-4	TRBV10-1	-	-
CASSLALAMETQYF	TGTGCCAGCAGTTTAGCGCTCGCGATGGAGACCCAGTACTTC	TRBJ2-5	TRBV12-3/TRBV12-4	-	-
CASSIAGQANTEAFF	TGTGCCAGTAGTATAGCGGGACAGGCGAACACTGAAGCTTTCTTT	TRBJ1-1	TRBV19	TRBD1	few
CSARDGTAKAFF	TGCAGTGCTAGAGATGGGACAGCGAAAGCTTTCTTT	TRBJ1-1	TRBV20-1	TRBD1	many
CASRNDQTGGDYEQYF	TGTGCCAGCAGAAACGATCAGACCGGGGGGGACTACGAGCAGTACTTC	TRBJ2-7	TRBV2	TRBD2	-
CASSPSGETQYF	TGTGCCAGCAGCCCGTCGGGGGAGACCCAGTACTTC	TRBJ2-5	TRBV7-9	-	many
CSLGTRDSPYF	TGCAGCTTAGGGACTAGGGATTCGCCGTACTTC	TRBJ2-5	TRBV29-1	TRBD2	-
CASSEGGTMSEQYF	TGTGCCAGCAGTGAAGGGGGGACAATGAGCGAGCAGTACTTC	TRBJ2-7	TRBV2	-	few
CASSVGRPQETQYF	TGTGCCAGCAGTGTCGGACGGCCCCAAGAGACCCAGTACTTC	TRBJ2-5	TRBV25-1	-	-
CASSEGQLDRGGYTF	TGTGCCAGCAGTGAAGGACAGCTCGACAGGGGCGGCTACACCTTC	TRBJ1-2	TRBV2	TRBD1	-
CAIGGETEAFF	TGTGCCATCGGGGGGGAGACTGAAGCTTTCTTT	TRBJ1-1	TRBV10-3	-	many
CASSPGQGFQPQHF	TGTGCCAGCAGTCCGGGACAGGGCTTTCAGCCCCAGCATTTT	TRBJ1-5	TRBV2	TRBD1	many
CASSSGPIYGYTF	TGTGCCAGCAGCTCTGGACCGATCTATGGCTACACCTTC	TRBJ1-2	TRBV7-6	-	many
CSSPGQGLSETQYF	TGCAGCAGCCCAGGACAGGGCTTGTCAGAGACCCAGTACTTC	TRBJ2-5	TRBV29-1	TRBD1	-
CAIDRGRANYGYTF	TGTGCCATCGACAGGGGCAGAGCTAACTATGGCTACACCTTC	TRBJ1-2	TRBV10-3	TRBD1	-
CASTREGDFNYGYTF	TGTGCCAGTACTCGGGAGGGGGACTTTAACTATGGCTACACCTTC	TRBJ1-2	TRBV6-4	-	-
CASSLGLAGVKETQYF	TGTGCCAGCAGCTTAGGTCTAGCGGGAGTAAAAGAGACCCAGTACTTC	TRBJ2-5	TRBV7-9	TRBD2	-
CASSYADSYEQYF	TGTGCCAGCAGTTATGCGGACTCCTACGAGCAGTACTTC	TRBJ2-7	TRBV2	-	-
CSGTGDPGNTIYF	TGCAGCGGCACAGGGGACCCCGGAAACACCATATATTTT	TRBJ1-3	TRBV29-1	TRBD1	-
CASSYSTGRVYGYTF	TGTGCCAGCAGTTACTCGACAGGGAGAGTCTATGGCTACACCTTC	TRBJ1-2	TRBV10-3	TRBD1	few
CSVEVRGLNVLTF	TGCAGCGTTGAAGTTAGGGGGCTCAACGTCCTGACTTTC	TRBJ2-6	TRBV29-1	TRBD1	-
CASSPRPGRNNEKLFF	TGTGCCAGCAGCCCGCGCCCTGGACGGAACAATGAAAAACTGTTTTTT	TRBJ1-4	TRBV7-9	-	few
CASSPGGAGEKLFF	TGTGCCAGCAGCCCAGGGGGCGCTGGCGAAAAACTGTTTTTT	TRBJ1-4	TRBV7-9	TRBD1	-
CASSQTRQAGSRHEQYF	TGTGCCAGCAGCCAAACCCGACAGGCGGGAAGTCGCCACGAGCAGTACTTC	TRBJ2-7	TRBV10-3	-	-
CASSLEQFWIEAFF	TGTGCCAGCAGCTTAGAGCAATTCTGGATTGAAGCTTTCTTT	TRBJ1-1	TRBV11-2	-	few
CSVGGQGGGNYGYTF	TGCAGCGTTGGCGGACAGGGGGGTGGTAACTATGGCTACACCTTC	TRBJ1-2	TRBV29-1	TRBD1	-
CASSDRGTSGRPEQYF	TGTGCCAGCAGCGACCGGGGGACTAGCGGGAGGCCCGAGCAGTACTTC	TRBJ2-7	TRBV7-9	TRBD2	-
CASSTDGLYGYTF	TGTGCCAGCAGTACGGATGGCTTGTATGGCTACACCTTC	TRBJ1-2	TRBV14	-	many
CSVAPSGDMLYEQYF	TGCAGCGTTGCTCCTTCGGGGGACATGCTCTACGAGCAGTACTTC	TRBJ2-7	TRBV29-1	-	many
CASSPGLGAPKGSYEQYF	TGTGCCAGCAGCCCGGGACTCGGCGCACCAAAGGGGTCCTACGAGCAGTACTTC	TRBJ2-7	TRBV7-9	-	-
CATSLRTAAEAFF	TGTGCCACCAGCCTCCGGACAGCTGCTGAAGCTTTCTTT	TRBJ1-1	TRBV15	-	many
CASRLGVGNTEAFF	TGCGCCAGCAGGTTGGGGGTGGGGAACACTGAAGCTTTCTTT	TRBJ1-1	TRBV5-1	-	few
CASSVANNSPLHF	TGTGCCAGCAGCGTAGCAAACAATTCACCCCTCCACTTT	TRBJ1-6	TRBV9	-	-
CASSLDPGEGYTF	TGTGCCAGCAGCTTAGACCCAGGGGAAGGCTACACCTTC	TRBJ1-2	TRBV7-9	-	many
CASSPRSRTPSYGYTF	TGTGCCAGCAGCCCCCGTAGTCGAACACCTTCCTATGGCTACACCTTC	TRBJ1-2	TRBV9	-	many
CASDGPTENYGYTF	TGTGCCAGCGACGGACCCACGGAGAACTATGGCTACACCTTC	TRBJ1-2	TRBV13	-	-
CASSAHRESPLHF	TGTGCCAGCAGCGCCCACAGGGAATCACCCCTCCACTTT	TRBJ1-6	TRBV7-8	-	-
CSARSTFLNQPQHF	TGCAGTGCTAGGAGTACATTTCTCAATCAGCCCCAGCATTTT	TRBJ1-5	TRBV20-1	-	few
CSARGASGSYEQYF	TGCAGTGCTAGAGGGGCTAGCGGTTCCTACGAGCAGTACTTC	TRBJ2-7	TRBV20-1	TRBD2	many
CAPGTSGRNYEQYF	TGTGCCCCCGGGACTAGCGGGAGGAACTACGAGCAGTACTTC	TRBJ2-7	TRBV6-2/TRBV6-3	TRBD2	-
CSVGQFTSTDTQYF	TGCAGCGTTGGGCAGTTTACTAGCACAGATACGCAGTATTTT	TRBJ2-3	TRBV29-1	-	-
CASSQEGVSPNTEAFF	TGTGCCAGCAGCCAAGAAGGGGTATCTCCGAACACTGAAGCTTTCTTT	TRBJ1-1	TRBV14	-	few
CASSTPGQSYGYTF	TGTGCCAGCAGTACCCCGGGACAGAGCTATGGCTACACCTTC	TRBJ1-2	TRBV10-3	TRBD1	few
CATSEQTSGRGTGELFF	TGTGCCACCAGTGAACAGACTAGCGGGAGAGGCACCGGGGAGCTGTTTTTT	TRBJ2-2	TRBV24-1	TRBD2	few
CASSGRTGASDQPQHF	TGTGCCAGCAGTGGTAGGACAGGGGCTAGCGATCAGCCCCAGCATTTT	TRBJ1-5	TRBV24-1	TRBD1	few
CASSERGGSGELFF	TGTGCCAGCAGCGAGCGGGGGGGTTCCGGGGAGCTGTTTTTT	TRBJ2-2	TRBV7-9	TRBD2	few
CSVRTGSIGEQYF	TGCAGCGTACGGACAGGGAGTATTGGCGAGCAGTACTTC	TRBJ2-7	TRBV29-1	TRBD1	many
CASSLTNVPGLNQPQHF	TGTGCCAGCAGCTTAACCAATGTCCCGGGGCTCAATCAGCCCCAGCATTTT	TRBJ1-5	TRBV11-2	-	few
CASSDDRGEKLFF	TGTGCCAGCAGTGATGACAGGGGCGAAAAACTGTTTTTT	TRBJ1-4	TRBV25-1	TRBD1	-
CSASTGTEETQYF	TGCAGTGCTAGCACCGGGACAGAAGAGACCCAGTACTTC	TRBJ2-5	TRBV20-1	TRBD1	few
CASSPDSYTEAFF	TGTGCCAGCAGCCCCGACTCGTACACTGAAGCTTTCTTT	TRBJ1-1	TRBV9	-	many
CAWTRPNSETQYF	TGTGCCTGGACCAGACCTAATTCGGAGACCCAGTACTTC	TRBJ2-5	TRBV2	-	-
CASSLEAGAGYGYTF	TGTGCCAGCAGTCTAGAGGCCGGGGCGGGCTATGGCTACACCTTC	TRBJ1-2	TRBV10-2	-	-
CASSQEASGSEYEQYF	TGTGCCAGCAGCCAAGAGGCTAGCGGGAGTGAGTACGAGCAGTACTTC	TRBJ2-7	TRBV2	TRBD2	-